The T cell receptor beta chain under discussion was sequenced for a study of cytomegalovirus exposure and HLA in healthy donors. Study conclusions and caveats: According to reports, the classifier identified cytomegalovirus status with high specificity and sensitivity. In a later analysis, first-cohort TCR clusters were found to tend to co-occur in the 120 or so validation repertoires.

The protocol was immunoSEQ multiplex PCR, while the TCRdb copy is restricted to in-frame clones and leaves out a portion. Of under 200,000 clones listed, around 80% are singletons. About this clone itself: What it binds is unknown.

This clonotype was obtained from a young woman in good health and CMV-seronegative. Sequencing was done on a sample of PBMCs.

Here the CDR3 DNA reads TGTGCTCGCGGACAGGGCGCGGAAAAACTGTTTTTT. Translation: CARGQGAEKLFF. The chain employs TRBV30 and TRBJ1-4, with 8 bases matching TRBD1. Germline lookup yields CDR1 GTSNPN and CDR2 SVGIG (reference sequence). The CDR3 length is 12 residues. Looking up the rest from reference TRBV30 and TRBJ1-4 gives the full variable domain: SQTIHQWPATLVQPVGSPLSLECTVEGTSNPNLYWYRQAAGRGLQLLFYSVGIGQISSEVPQNLSASRPQDRQFILSSKKLLLSDSGFYLCARGQGAEKLFFGSGTQLSVL.